A selection of T cell receptor beta chains follows, all from one sample in a study of shared clonotypes between healthy human individuals. Only in-frame clones appear in the TCRdb table, and some are missing; sequencing was by immunoSEQ multiplex PCR. The table includes roughly 500,000 clones, 79% detected once. Sequences were obtained from PBMCs. These receptors were taken from a middle-aged woman in good health. Some clones in this sample may be carry-over from other donors' samples. CDR3s include the opening cysteine and the closing phenylalanine or tryptophan. The D gene is left open where the match is weak. Only some rows state a clone size, as once, few, many or a class for expanded clones.

v_call,j_call,clone_size,d_call,cdr3_aa,cdr3_nt
TRBV5-8,TRBJ1-2,many,-,CATRQELANYGYTF,TGTGCCACCCGACAGGAACTCGCTAACTATGGCTACACCTTC
TRBV5-1,TRBJ2-1,-,-,CASSTQGPHNREQFF,TGCGCCAGCAGCACCCAGGGTCCCCACAATCGGGAGCAGTTCTTC
TRBV5-4,TRBJ2-5,-,-,CASSLGAGRAQETQYF,TGTGCCAGCAGCTTGGGCGCCGGCAGGGCTCAAGAGACCCAGTACTTC
TRBV29-1,TRBJ1-1,-,-,CSVEVGAFF,TGCAGCGTTGAGGTGGGAGCTTTCTTT
TRBV2,TRBJ1-5,few,-,CASSDPLLLHLQPQHF,TGTGCCAGCAGTGACCCTCTTCTCCTCCATCTTCAGCCCCAGCATTTT
TRBV5-1,TRBJ1-2,-,-,CASSLVQGVDGYTF,TGCGCCAGCAGCTTGGTACAGGGAGTTGATGGCTACACCTTC
TRBV18,TRBJ1-5,-,-,CASSPGGDSNQPQHF,TGTGCCAGCTCACCAGGGGGCGATAGCAATCAGCCCCAGCATTTT
TRBV7-3,TRBJ2-2,many,TRBD1,CASSLGDRNTGELFF,TGTGCCAGCAGCTTAGGGGACAGAAACACCGGGGAGCTGTTTTTT
TRBV5-1,TRBJ1-4,-,-,CASSFTGYEKLFF,TGCGCCAGCAGCTTTACAGGGTATGAAAAACTGTTTTTT
TRBV6-5,TRBJ2-1,many,TRBD2,CASSYHTSGHNEQFF,TGTGCCAGCAGTTACCACACTAGCGGGCACAATGAGCAGTTCTTC
TRBV11-2,TRBJ2-1,-,-,CASRSGPRLYNEQFF,TGTGCCAGCAGGTCCGGGCCAAGACTGTACAATGAGCAGTTCTTC
TRBV5-1,TRBJ1-4,once,-,CASSFWTDGEKLFF,TGCGCCAGCAGCTTCTGGACAGATGGTGAAAAACTGTTTTTT
TRBV28,TRBJ2-1,-,TRBD2,CASSPLGASGILRGYNEQFF,TGTGCCAGCAGTCCCCTCGGGGCTAGCGGGATACTTAGGGGTTACAATGAGCAGTTCTTC
TRBV11-2,TRBJ2-7,-,-,CASKWAYEQYF,TGTGCCAGCAAATGGGCCTACGAGCAGTACTTC
TRBV6-1,TRBJ2-1,-,-,CASSGGEISEQFF,TGTGCCAGCAGTGGGGGAGAGATTAGCGAGCAGTTCTTC
TRBV5-5,TRBJ2-1,once,-,CASSARDSEQFF,TGTGCCAGCAGCGCGCGGGACAGCGAGCAGTTCTTC
TRBV6-5,TRBJ1-2,-,-,CASSSGNYGYTF,TGTGCCAGCAGTTCGGGGAACTATGGCTACACCTTC
TRBV15,TRBJ1-3,-,-,CATSRDHSGNTIYF,TGTGCCACCAGCAGGGACCACTCTGGAAACACCATATATTTT
TRBV28,TRBJ2-7,once,-,CASSFSPNEQYF,TGTGCCAGCAGTTTTTCCCCTAACGAGCAGTACTTC
TRBV30,TRBJ2-3,-,-,CAWSAGVSTDTQYF,TGTGCCTGGAGTGCAGGGGTCAGCACAGATACGCAGTATTTT
TRBV5-1,TRBJ2-5,-,-,CASSIGIQETQYF,TGCGCCAGCAGCATCGGCATCCAAGAGACCCAGTACTTC
TRBV10-3,TRBJ1-1,-,-,CAISVGTEAFF,TGTGCCATCAGTGTGGGGACAGAAGCTTTCTTT
TRBV5-1,TRBJ2-3,once,TRBD2,CASSLGLAGADTQYF,TGCGCCAGCAGCTTGGGGCTAGCGGGAGCGGATACGCAGTATTTT
TRBV29-1,TRBJ2-1,-,-,CSVGGGTGRNEQFF,TGCAGCGTTGGTGGGGGAACAGGGCGCAATGAGCAGTTCTTC
TRBV7-2,TRBJ2-5,-,-,CASSLGRTESGQYF,TGTGCCAGCAGCTTAGGCCGGACAGAATCGGGCCAGTACTTC
TRBV5-1,TRBJ2-2,-,TRBD2,CASSLVGTSEAGELFF,TGCGCCAGCAGCTTGGTGGGGACTAGCGAGGCCGGGGAGCTGTTTTTT
TRBV9,TRBJ2-2,-,TRBD2,CASSSSGSHTGELFF,TGTGCCAGCAGTTCTAGCGGGAGTCACACCGGGGAGCTGTTTTTT
TRBV15,TRBJ2-7,-,-,CATSRGGGPYEQYF,TGTGCCACCAGCAGAGGGGGGGGCCCCTACGAGCAGTACTTC
TRBV4-1,TRBJ2-1,-,TRBD2,CASSQEVFGSGRNEQFF,TGCGCCAGCAGCCAAGAGGTGTTCGGTAGCGGGAGAAATGAGCAGTTCTTC
TRBV6-6,TRBJ1-2,-,-,CASSSSRLWDYGYTF,TGTGCCAGCAGCTCCTCTCGGCTATGGGACTATGGCTACACCTTC
TRBV9,TRBJ2-3,once,TRBD2,CASSPGLTTTDTQYF,TGTGCCAGCAGCCCGGGACTAACGACTACAGATACGCAGTATTTT
TRBV25-1,TRBJ2-3,-,-,CASSGRVSTDTQYF,TGTGCCAGCAGTGGTCGGGTTAGCACAGATACGCAGTATTTT
TRBV18,TRBJ1-2,-,-,CASSPSGMDGAFYGYTF,TGTGCCAGCTCACCTTCGGGGATGGACGGCGCCTTCTATGGCTACACCTTC